This record covers a single TCR beta chain. The antigen remains unidentified. Per the germline V gene, CDR1 is SGHVS and CDR2 is FQNEAQ. V lost 0 bases and J lost 5, with 10 bases in between. The CDR3 runs 14 residues. Cells were stimulated nonspecifically with anti-CD3/anti-CD28 magnetic beads. Sorting of responding CD4+ T cells relied on upregulated CD40 ligand together with CD69. Sequencing used immunoSEQ version 4 in survey mode. Only in-frame clones appear in the TCRdb table, and some are missing; sequencing was by immunoSEQ multiplex PCR. Of fewer than 45,000 clones in the sample, about 87% were seen once. These data belong to a study of persistence of HIV-infected CD4 T cells. Whole-study context: Median time on suppressive ART was over seven years.

This chain uses TRBV7-8 with TRBJ2-5; D is perhaps TRBD1 (5 bases). The starting material was CD4+ T cells sorted from PBMCs after roughly 20-hour stimulation, obtained from a patient who received antiretroviral therapy. The source of this sequence is an adult woman with HIV who was CMV-seropositive. The CDR3 protein is CASSLAAGRETQYF. CDR3 coding DNA: TGTGCCAGCAGCTTAGCTGCAGGGCGGGAGACCCAGTACTTC.